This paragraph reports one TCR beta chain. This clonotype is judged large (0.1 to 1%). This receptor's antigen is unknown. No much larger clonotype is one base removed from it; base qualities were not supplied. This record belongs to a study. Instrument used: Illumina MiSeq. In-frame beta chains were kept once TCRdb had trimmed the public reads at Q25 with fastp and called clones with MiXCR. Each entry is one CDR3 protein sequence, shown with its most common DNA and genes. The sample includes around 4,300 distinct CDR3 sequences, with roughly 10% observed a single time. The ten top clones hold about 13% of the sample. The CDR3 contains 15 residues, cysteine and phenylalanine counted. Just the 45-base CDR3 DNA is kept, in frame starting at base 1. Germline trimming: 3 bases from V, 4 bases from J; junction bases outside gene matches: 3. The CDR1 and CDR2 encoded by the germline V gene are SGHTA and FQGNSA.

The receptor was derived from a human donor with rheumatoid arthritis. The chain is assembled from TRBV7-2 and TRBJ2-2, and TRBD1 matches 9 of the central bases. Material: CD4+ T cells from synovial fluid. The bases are TGTGCCAGCAGCTTCGGGACAGGGACCACCGGGGAGCTGTTTTTT. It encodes CASSFGTGTTGELFF.